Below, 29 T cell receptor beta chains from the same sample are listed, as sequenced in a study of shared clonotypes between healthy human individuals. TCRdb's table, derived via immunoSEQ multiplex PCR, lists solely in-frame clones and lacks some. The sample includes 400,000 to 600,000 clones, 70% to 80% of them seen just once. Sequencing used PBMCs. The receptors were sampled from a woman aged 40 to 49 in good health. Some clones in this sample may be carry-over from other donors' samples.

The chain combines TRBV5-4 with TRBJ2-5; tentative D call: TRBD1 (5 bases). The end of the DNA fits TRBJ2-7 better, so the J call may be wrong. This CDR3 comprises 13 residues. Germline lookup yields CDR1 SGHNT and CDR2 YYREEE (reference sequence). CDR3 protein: CASSFDSSYEQYF. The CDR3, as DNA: TGTGCCAGCAGCTTTGACAGCTCCTACGAGCAGTACTTC.

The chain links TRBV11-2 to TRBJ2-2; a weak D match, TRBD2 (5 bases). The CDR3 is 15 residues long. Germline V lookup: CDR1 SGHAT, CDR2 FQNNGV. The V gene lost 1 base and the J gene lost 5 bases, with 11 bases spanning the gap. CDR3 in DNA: TGTGCCAGCAGCTTAGTCCCCACGGGGACCGGGGAGCTGTTTTTT. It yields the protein CASSLVPTGTGELFF.

The CDR3 bases are TGTGCCAGCATGGAACTGGGACAGGTTGGGGAGACCCAGTACTTC. Amino acids: CASMELGQVGETQYF. The chain has TRBV2 and TRBJ2-5; 8 bases are a match to TRBD1. Per the germline V gene, CDR1 is SNHLY and CDR2 is FYNNEI. CDR3 length equals 15 residues. The junction had 12 bases not matched to a gene; V was cut back by 7 bases and J by 5 bases.

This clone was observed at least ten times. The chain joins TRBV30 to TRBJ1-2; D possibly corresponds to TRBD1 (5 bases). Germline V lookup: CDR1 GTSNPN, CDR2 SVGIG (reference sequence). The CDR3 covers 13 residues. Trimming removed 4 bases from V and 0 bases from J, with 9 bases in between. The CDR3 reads CAWTGTTNYGYTF. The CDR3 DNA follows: TGTGCCTGGACAGGGACCACTAACTATGGCTACACCTTC. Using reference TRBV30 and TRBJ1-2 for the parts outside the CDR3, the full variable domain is SQTIHQWPATLVQPVGSPLSLECTVEGTSNPNLYWYRQAAGRGLQLLFYSVGIGQISSEVPQNLSASRPQDRQFILSSKKLLLSDSGFYLCAWTGTTNYGYTFGSGTRLTVV.

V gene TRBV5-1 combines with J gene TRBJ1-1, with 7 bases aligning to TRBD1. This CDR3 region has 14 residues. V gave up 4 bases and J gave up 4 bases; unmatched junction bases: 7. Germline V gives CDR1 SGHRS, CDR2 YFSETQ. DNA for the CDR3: TGCGCCAGCAGCAAATTGACAGGGATCACTGAAGCTTTCTTT. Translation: CASSKLTGITEAFF. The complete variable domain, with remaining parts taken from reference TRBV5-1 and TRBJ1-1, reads KAGVTQTPRYLIKTRGQQVTLSCSPISGHRSVSWYQQTPGQGLQFLFEYFSETQRNKGNFPGRFSGRQFSNSRSEMNVSTLELGDSALYLCASSKLTGITEAFFGQGTRLTVV.

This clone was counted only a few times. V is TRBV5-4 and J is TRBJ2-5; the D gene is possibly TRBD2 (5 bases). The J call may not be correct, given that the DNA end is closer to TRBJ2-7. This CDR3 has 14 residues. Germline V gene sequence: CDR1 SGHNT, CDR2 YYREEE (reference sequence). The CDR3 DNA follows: TGTGCCAGCAGCTTGGGAGCGGATACCTACGAGCAGTACTTC. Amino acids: CASSLGADTYEQYF.

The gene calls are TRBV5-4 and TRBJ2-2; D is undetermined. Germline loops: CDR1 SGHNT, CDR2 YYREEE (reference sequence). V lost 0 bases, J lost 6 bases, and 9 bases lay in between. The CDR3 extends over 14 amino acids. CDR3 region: CASSLGSRAGELFF. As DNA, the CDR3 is TGTGCCAGCAGCTTGGGTTCTAGAGCCGGGGAGCTGTTTTTT.

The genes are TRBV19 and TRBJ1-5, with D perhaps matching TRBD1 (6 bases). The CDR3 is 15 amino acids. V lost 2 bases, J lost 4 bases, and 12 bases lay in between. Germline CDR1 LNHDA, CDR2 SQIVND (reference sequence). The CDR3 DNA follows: TGTGCCAGTAGTATATGGGGGGCAATAAATCAGCCCCAGCATTTT. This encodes CASSIWGAINQPQHF.

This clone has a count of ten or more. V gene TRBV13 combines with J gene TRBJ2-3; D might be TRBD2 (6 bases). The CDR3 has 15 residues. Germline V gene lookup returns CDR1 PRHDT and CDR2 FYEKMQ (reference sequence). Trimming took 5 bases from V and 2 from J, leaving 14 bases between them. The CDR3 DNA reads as TGTGCCAGCAGCACCCGCCGGACTAACACAGATACGCAGTATTTT. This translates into CASSTRRTNTDTQYF.

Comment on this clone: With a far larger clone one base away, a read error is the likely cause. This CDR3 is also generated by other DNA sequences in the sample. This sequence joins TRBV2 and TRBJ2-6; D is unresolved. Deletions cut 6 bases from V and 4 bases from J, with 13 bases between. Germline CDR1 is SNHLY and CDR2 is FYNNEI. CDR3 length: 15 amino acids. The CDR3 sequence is CASSYGLGGANVLTF. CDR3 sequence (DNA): TGTGCCAGCAGCTACGGCCTAGGCGGGGCCAACGTCCTGACTTTC.

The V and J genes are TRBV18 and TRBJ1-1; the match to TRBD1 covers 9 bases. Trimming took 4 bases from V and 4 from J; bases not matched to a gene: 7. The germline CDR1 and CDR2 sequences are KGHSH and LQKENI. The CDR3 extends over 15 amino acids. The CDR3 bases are TGTGCCAGCTCACGGGACAGGGCGGATATCACTGAAGCTTTCTTT. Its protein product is CASSRDRADITEAFF.

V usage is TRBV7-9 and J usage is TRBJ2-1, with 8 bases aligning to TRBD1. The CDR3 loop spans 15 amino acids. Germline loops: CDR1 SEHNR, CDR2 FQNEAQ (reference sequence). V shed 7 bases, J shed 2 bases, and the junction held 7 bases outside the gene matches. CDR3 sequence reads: CASIPDREPYNEQFF. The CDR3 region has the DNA TGTGCCAGCATCCCGGACAGGGAGCCCTACAATGAGCAGTTCTTC.

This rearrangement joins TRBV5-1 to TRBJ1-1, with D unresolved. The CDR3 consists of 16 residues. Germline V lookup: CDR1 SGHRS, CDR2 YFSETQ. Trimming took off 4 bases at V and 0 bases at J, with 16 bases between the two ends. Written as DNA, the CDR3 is TGCGCCAGCAGCCCCGAACCGGAGGGAATGAACACTGAAGCTTTCTTT. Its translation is CASSPEPEGMNTEAFF.

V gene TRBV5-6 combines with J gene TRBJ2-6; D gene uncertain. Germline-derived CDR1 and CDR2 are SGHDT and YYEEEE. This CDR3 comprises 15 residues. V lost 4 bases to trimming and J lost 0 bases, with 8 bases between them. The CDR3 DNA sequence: TGTGCCAGCAGCCGGGTTTTCTCTGGGGCCAACGTCCTGACTTTC. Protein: CASSRVFSGANVLTF. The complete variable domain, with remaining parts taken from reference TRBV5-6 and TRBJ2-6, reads DAGVTQSPTHLIKTRGQQVTLRCSPKSGHDTVSWYQQALGQGPQFIFQYYEEEERQRGNFPDRFSGHQFPNYSSELNVNALLLGDSALYLCASSRVFSGANVLTFGAGSRLTVL.

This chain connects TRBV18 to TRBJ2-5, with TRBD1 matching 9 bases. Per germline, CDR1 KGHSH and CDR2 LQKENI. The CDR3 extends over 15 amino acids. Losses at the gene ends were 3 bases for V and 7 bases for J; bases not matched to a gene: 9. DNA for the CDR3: TGTGCCAGCTCACCGGAGAGGGACAGGGCTGGGACCCAGTACTTC. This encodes CASSPERDRAGTQYF. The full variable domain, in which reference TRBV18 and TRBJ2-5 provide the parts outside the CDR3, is NAGVMQNPRHLVRRRGQEARLRCSPMKGHSHVYWYRQLPEEGLKFMVYLQKENIIDESGMPKERFSAEFPKEGPSILRIQQVVRGDSAAYFCASSPERDRAGTQYFGPGTRLLVL.

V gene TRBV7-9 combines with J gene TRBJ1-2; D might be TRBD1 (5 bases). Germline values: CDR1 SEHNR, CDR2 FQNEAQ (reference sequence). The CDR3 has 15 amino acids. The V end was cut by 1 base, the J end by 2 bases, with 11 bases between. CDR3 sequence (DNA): TGTGCCAGCAGCTTAGAAGGCCAGGGCAACTATGGCTACACCTTC. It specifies CASSLEGQGNYGYTF.

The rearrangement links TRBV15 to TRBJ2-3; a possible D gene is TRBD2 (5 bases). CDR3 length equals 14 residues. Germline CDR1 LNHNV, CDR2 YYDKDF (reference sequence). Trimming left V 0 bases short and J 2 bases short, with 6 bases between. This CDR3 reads CATSRDLATDTQYF. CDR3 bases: TGTGCCACCAGCAGAGACCTAGCCACAGATACGCAGTATTTT. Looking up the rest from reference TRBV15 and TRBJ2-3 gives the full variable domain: DAMVIQNPRYQVTQFGKPVTLSCSQTLNHNVMYWYQQKSSQAPKLLFHYYDKDFNNEADTPDNFQSRRPNTSFCFLDIRSPGLGDTAMYLCATSRDLATDTQYFGPGTRLTVL.

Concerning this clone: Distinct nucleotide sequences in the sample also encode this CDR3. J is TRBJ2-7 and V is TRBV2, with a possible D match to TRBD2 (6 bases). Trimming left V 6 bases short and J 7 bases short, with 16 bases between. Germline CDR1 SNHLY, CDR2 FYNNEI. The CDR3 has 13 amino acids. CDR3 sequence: CASSAGQGREQYF. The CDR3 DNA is TGTGCCAGCAGCGCCGGACAAGGGAGGGAGCAGTACTTC.

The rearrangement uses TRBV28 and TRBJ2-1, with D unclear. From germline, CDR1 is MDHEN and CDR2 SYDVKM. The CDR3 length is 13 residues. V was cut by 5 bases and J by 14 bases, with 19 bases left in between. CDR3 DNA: TGTGCCAGCAGTCCCCGCCGGGCCGCGGTGGAGTTCTTC. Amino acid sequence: CASSPRRAAVEFF.

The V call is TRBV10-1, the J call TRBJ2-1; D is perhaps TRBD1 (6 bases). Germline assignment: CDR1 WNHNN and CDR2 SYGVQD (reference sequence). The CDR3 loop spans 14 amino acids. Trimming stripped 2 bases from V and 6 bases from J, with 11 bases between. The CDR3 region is CASSEMGQINEQFF. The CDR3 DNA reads TGCGCCAGCAGTGAGATGGGACAAATCAATGAGCAGTTCTTC.

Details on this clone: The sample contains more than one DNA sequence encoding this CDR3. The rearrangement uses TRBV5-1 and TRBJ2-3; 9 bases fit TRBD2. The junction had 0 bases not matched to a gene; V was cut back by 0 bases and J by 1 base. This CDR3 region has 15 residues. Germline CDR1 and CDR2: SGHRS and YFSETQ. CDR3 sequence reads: CASSLGTSGTDTQYF. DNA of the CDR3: TGCGCCAGCAGCTTGGGGACTAGCGGCACAGATACGCAGTATTTT. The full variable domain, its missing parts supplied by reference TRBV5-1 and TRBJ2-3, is KAGVTQTPRYLIKTRGQQVTLSCSPISGHRSVSWYQQTPGQGLQFLFEYFSETQRNKGNFPGRFSGRQFSNSRSEMNVSTLELGDSALYLCASSLGTSGTDTQYFGPGTRLTVL.

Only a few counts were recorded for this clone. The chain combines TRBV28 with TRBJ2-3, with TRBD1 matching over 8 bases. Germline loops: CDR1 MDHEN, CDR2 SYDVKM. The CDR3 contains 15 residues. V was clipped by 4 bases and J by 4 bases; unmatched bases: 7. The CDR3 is CASSSRTGYADTQYF. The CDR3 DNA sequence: TGTGCCAGCAGTTCGAGGACAGGGTATGCAGATACGCAGTATTTT.

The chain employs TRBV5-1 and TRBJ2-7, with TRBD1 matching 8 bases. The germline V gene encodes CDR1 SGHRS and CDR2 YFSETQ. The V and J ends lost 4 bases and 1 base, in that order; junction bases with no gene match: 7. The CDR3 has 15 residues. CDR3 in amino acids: CASSGTGTGSYEQYF. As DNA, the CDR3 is TGCGCCAGCAGCGGAACCGGGACAGGATCCTACGAGCAGTACTTC.

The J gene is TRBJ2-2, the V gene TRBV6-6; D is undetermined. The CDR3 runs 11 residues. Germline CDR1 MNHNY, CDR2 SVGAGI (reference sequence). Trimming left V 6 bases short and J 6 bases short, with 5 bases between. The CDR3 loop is CASSPPGELFF. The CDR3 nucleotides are TGTGCCAGCAGCCCCCCCGGGGAGCTGTTTTTT.

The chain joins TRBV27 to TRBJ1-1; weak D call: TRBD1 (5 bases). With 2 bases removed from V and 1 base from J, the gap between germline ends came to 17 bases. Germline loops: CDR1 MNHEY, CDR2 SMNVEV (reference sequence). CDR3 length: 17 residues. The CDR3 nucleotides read TGTGCCAGCAGTTTACGTCCGGGACCGAGACGGAACACTGAAGCTTTCTTT. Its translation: CASSLRPGPRRNTEAFF.

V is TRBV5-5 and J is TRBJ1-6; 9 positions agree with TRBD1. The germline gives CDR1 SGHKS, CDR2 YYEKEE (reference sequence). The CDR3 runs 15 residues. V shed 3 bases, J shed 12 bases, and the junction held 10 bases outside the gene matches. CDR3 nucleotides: TGTGCCAGCAGCTCCCTCGGGGACAGGGCAGAACCCCTCCACTTT. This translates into CASSSLGDRAEPLHF.

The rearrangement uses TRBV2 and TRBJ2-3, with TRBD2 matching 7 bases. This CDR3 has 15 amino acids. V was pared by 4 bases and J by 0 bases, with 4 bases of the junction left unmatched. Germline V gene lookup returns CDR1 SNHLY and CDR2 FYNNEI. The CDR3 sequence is CASSVSAGSTDTQYF. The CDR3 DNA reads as TGTGCCAGCAGTGTGTCAGCGGGGAGCACAGATACGCAGTATTTT.

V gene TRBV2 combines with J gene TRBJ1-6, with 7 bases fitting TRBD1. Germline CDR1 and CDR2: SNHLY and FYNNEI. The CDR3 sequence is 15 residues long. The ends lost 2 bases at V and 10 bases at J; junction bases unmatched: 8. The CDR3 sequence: CASSEYAGGGSPLHF. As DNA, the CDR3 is TGTGCCAGCAGTGAATACGCAGGGGGAGGATCACCCCTCCACTTT.

The CDR3, as DNA: TGTGCCAGCAGCCGACGGACAGGGGAATCCTACGAGCAGTACTTC. It encodes CASSRRTGESYEQYF. The chain couples TRBV5-4 to TRBJ2-7, with TRBD1 matching 9 bases. Unmatched junction bases numbered 6, after V lost 4 bases and J lost 1 base. Germline CDR1 and CDR2: SGHNT and YYREEE (reference sequence). The CDR3 loop spans 15 amino acids.